Below, 21 T cell receptor beta chains from the same sample are listed, as sequenced in a study of Graves' ophthalmopathy and Graves' hyperthyroidism. The authors amplified TCR beta CDR3 regions from RNA transcripts. HTBI-primed first-round RT-PCR preceded second-round multiplex PCR. MiXCR was run by TCRdb on the multiplex PCR reads, yielding one entry per CDR3 protein. The sample records over 450,000 distinct CDR3 sequences, roughly an eighth being singletons. Input material: blood. Receptor source: a woman in her 30s with Graves' ophthalmopathy.

In its sample, this clonotype was seen many times. The chain has TRBV6-5 and TRBJ2-7, with 7 bases matching TRBD2. This CDR3 contains 12 residues. The V gene end was trimmed by 6 bases and the J gene end by 6 bases; junction bases not matched to a gene: 5. Germline CDR1 and CDR2: MNHEY and SVGAGI. CDR3 nucleotides: TGTGCCAGCAGAGGACTAGTCCCCGAGCAGTACTTC. Amino acid sequence: CASRGLVPEQYF.

This rearrangement joins TRBV28 to TRBJ1-2; D is possibly TRBD1 (5 bases). V gave up 3 bases and J gave up 11 bases, with 19 bases separating them. CDR3 size: 14 residues. CDR1 and CDR2 from the germline V gene are MDHEN and SYDVKM. CDR3 nucleotide sequence: TGTGCCAGCAGTTTCAGCCAGACCTTGAGGGGTTACACCTTC. Its protein product is CASSFSQTLRGYTF.

This clonotype was seen at least ten times. V gene TRBV6-1 combines with J gene TRBJ1-2; a possible D gene is TRBD1 (6 bases). The CDR3 length is 15 residues. V was trimmed by 3 bases and J by 2 bases, leaving 13 bases between them. Germline V gene lookup returns CDR1 MNHNS and CDR2 SASEGT. The CDR3 sequence: CASSEPGHLNYGYTF. CDR3 nucleotides: TGTGCCAGCAGTGAGCCGGGACACTTAAACTATGGCTACACCTTC.

This clonotype was detected many times. This chain uses TRBV6-1 with TRBJ2-7, with no clear D. Trimming left V 7 bases short and J 0 bases short, with 7 bases between. The CDR3 has 12 amino acids. Germline CDR1 MNHNS, CDR2 SASEGT. The CDR3 sequence is CASTMGSYEQYF. The CDR3, as DNA: TGTGCCAGCACAATGGGCTCCTACGAGCAGTACTTC.

This clonotype was seen a handful of times. The chain is built from TRBV9 and TRBJ2-3; D is unresolved. Germline-derived CDR1 and CDR2 are SGDLS and YYNGEE. V gave up 0 bases and J gave up 2 bases, with 4 bases separating them. The CDR3 loop spans 13 amino acids. CDR3 loop: CASSVDNTDTQYF. CDR3 sequence (DNA): TGTGCCAGCAGCGTAGACAACACAGATACGCAGTATTTT.

This clonotype was picked up many times. This chain connects TRBV6-2 or TRBV6-3 to TRBJ1-1; D ambiguous. Germline V gene sequence: CDR1 MNHEY, CDR2 SVGEGT. The CDR3 sequence is 16 residues long. The V end was cut by 7 bases, the J end by 11 bases, with 29 bases between. CDR3 bases: TGTGCCAGCACCAGATCGGACGGGAAGGCGTTTGGGATTGCTTTCTTT. Its protein product is CASTRSDGKAFGIAFF.

This clonotype was picked up many times. The chain recombines TRBV28 with TRBJ2-7, with D possibly TRBD1 on 6 matching bases. V was pared by 2 bases and J by 6 bases, with 8 bases between. The CDR3 covers 12 residues. Germline CDR1 and CDR2: MDHEN and SYDVKM. The CDR3 protein is CASSLQGPEQYF. For the CDR3, the DNA is TGTGCCAGCAGTTTACAGGGGCCCGAGCAGTACTTC.

This clonotype was picked up many times. The CDR3 DNA reads as TGTGCCAGCAGCTTAGGGTTGGCCGACTCTGGAAACACCATATATTTT. Its protein is CASSLGLADSGNTIYF. V usage is TRBV11-2 and J usage is TRBJ1-3; D gene unclear. The germline V gene has CDR1 SGHAT and CDR2 FQNNGV. This CDR3 comprises 16 residues. V was shortened by 1 base and J by 0 bases, with 10 bases between the two germline ends. The whole variable domain, remainder taken from reference TRBV11-2 and TRBJ1-3, is EAGVAQSPRYKIIEKRQSVAFWCNPISGHATLYWYQQILGQGPKLLIQFQNNGVVDDSQLPKDRFSAERLKGVDSTLKIQPAKLEDSAVYLCASSLGLADSGNTIYFGEGSWLTVV.

This clonotype was counted ten times or more. This chain joins TRBV5-5 and TRBJ1-1; D call uncertain. Germline V gene sequence: CDR1 SGHKS, CDR2 YYEKEE (reference sequence). This CDR3 is built from 15 residues. Deletions cut 1 base from V and 2 bases from J, with 12 bases between. CDR3 loop: CASSLYLGTNTEAFF. CDR3 nucleotides: TGTGCCAGCAGCTTGTATCTAGGTACAAACACTGAAGCTTTCTTT.

The table lists this clonotype with many counts. The chain combines TRBV7-8 with TRBJ1-5, with D tentatively TRBD1 (6 bases). Germline values: CDR1 SGHVS, CDR2 FQNEAQ. Deletions cut 4 bases from V and 3 bases from J, with 13 bases between. This CDR3 spans 15 amino acids. The CDR3 DNA reads as TGTGCCAGCAGCTATGCTCGGACAGCCAATCAGCCCCAGCATTTT. Its protein is CASSYARTANQPQHF.

The chain recombines TRBV28 with TRBJ1-5, with 7 positions matching TRBD1. J gave up 4 bases and V 5 bases, and 5 bases lay outside the gene matches. CDR1 is MDHEN and CDR2 is SYDVKM in the germline V gene. The CDR3 has 14 amino acids. CDR3 bases: TGTGCCAGCAGTCCGGACAGGATAAATCAGCCCCAGCATTTT. The encoded protein is CASSPDRINQPQHF. Together with reference TRBV28 and TRBJ1-5, the CDR3 gives the full variable domain: DVKVTQSSRYLVKRTGEKVFLECVQDMDHENMFWYRQDPGLGLRLIYFSYDVKMKEKGDIPEGYSVSREKKERFSLILESASTNQTSMYLCASSPDRINQPQHFGDGTRLSIL.

This clonotype was recorded at least ten times. The J gene is TRBJ2-7, the V gene TRBV12-3 or TRBV12-4; maybe TRBD2 (6 bases). Trimming took 6 bases from V and 2 from J, leaving 8 bases between them. The length of the CDR3 is 12 residues. This CDR3 reads CASRSGAYEQYF. CDR3 DNA: TGTGCCAGCAGGTCGGGGGCCTACGAGCAGTACTTC.

This clonotype was counted only a few times. The V gene is TRBV19, the J gene TRBJ2-2; 9 bases are a match to TRBD2. Germline V gene lookup returns CDR1 LNHDA and CDR2 SQIVND (reference sequence). With V trimmed by 5 bases and J by 0 bases, 10 bases remained unmatched. The CDR3 covers 18 residues. CDR3 DNA sequence: TGTGCCAGTAGTTCTCTTAGCGGGAGAGGCCCGAACACCGGGGAGCTGTTTTTT. Encoded protein: CASSSLSGRGPNTGELFF.

With respect to this clonotype: A read error may be the cause here, since a much bigger clone is one base away. V gene TRBV20-1 combines with J gene TRBJ1-5; weak D call: TRBD1 (5 bases). Trimming cost V 7 bases and J 2 bases, with 18 bases left between them. Per germline, CDR1 DFQATT and CDR2 SNEGSKA (reference sequence). This CDR3 is 15 amino acids long. The CDR3 sequence is CSDRKGTSGNQPQHF. The CDR3 DNA sequence: TGCAGTGACAGAAAAGGGACCAGCGGCAATCAGCCCCAGCATTTT.

This clonotype was recorded at least ten times. V gene TRBV12-3 or TRBV12-4 combines with J gene TRBJ2-7; 12 nucleotides agree with TRBD1. V was clipped by 5 bases and J by 4 bases; unmatched bases: 6. The CDR3 is 15 amino acids. This chain's CDR3 is CASSGRDRGRYEQYF. The CDR3 DNA reads TGTGCCAGCAGTGGGAGGGACAGGGGGCGTTACGAGCAGTACTTC.

This clonotype has a count of ten or more. The chain joins TRBV12-3 or TRBV12-4 to TRBJ1-1; a possible D gene is TRBD1 (5 bases). The germline V and J ends were trimmed by 3 bases and 1 base, with 9 bases remaining between them. The CDR3 totals 14 residues. The CDR3 sequence: CASSFQGRNTEAFF. CDR3 sequence (DNA): TGTGCCAGCAGTTTTCAGGGCAGGAACACTGAAGCTTTCTTT.

This clonotype was recorded many times. The chain couples TRBV6-1 to TRBJ1-1, with D unresolved. The CDR3 totals 15 residues. Trimming removed 5 bases from V and 1 base from J, with 14 bases in between. Germline CDR1 reads MNHNS; CDR2 reads SASEGT. The DNA for the CDR3 is TGTGCCAGCAGTAAATCCCGACGGGAGAACACTGAAGCTTTCTTT. Protein sequence: CASSKSRRENTEAFF.

This clonotype showed up many times. This rearrangement joins TRBV6-1 to TRBJ1-2; 7 nucleotides agree with TRBD1. V lost 6 bases, J lost 4 bases, and 11 bases stayed unmatched. CDR3 length equals 15 residues. CDR1 MNHNS and CDR2 SASEGT come from the germline V gene. Written as DNA, the CDR3 is TGTGCCAGCAGGCAAGCCGACAGGGCGACCTATGGCTACACCTTC. Its translation is CASRQADRATYGYTF.

This chain joins TRBV6-2 or TRBV6-3 and TRBJ1-2; D not resolved. The CDR3 totals 14 residues. Trimming took off 2 bases at V and 2 bases at J, with 9 bases between the two ends. Germline V gene lookup returns CDR1 MNHEY and CDR2 SVGEGT. The CDR3 coding sequence is TGTGCCAGCAGTTACCCAAAGGCCAACTATGGCTACACCTTC. This sequence encodes CASSYPKANYGYTF.

This clonotype was found many times. The chain links TRBV19 to TRBJ2-7; 7 nucleotides match TRBD1. The V gene's germline CDR1 is LNHDA and CDR2 SQIVND (reference sequence). This CDR3 has 13 amino acids. J gave up 6 bases and V 6 bases, and 8 bases lay outside the gene matches. The CDR3: CASRKTGSGEQYF. Here the CDR3 DNA reads TGTGCCAGTAGGAAGACAGGGTCTGGCGAGCAGTACTTC.

This clonotype was recorded many times. The V gene is TRBV13, the J gene TRBJ2-2; no clear D. The CDR3 is 13 residues long. CDR1 and CDR2 from the germline V gene are PRHDT and FYEKMQ (reference sequence). Trimming cost V 5 bases and J 7 bases, with 11 bases left between them. The chain's CDR3 is CASSPHDLGELFF. The CDR3 DNA reads TGTGCCAGCAGCCCCCACGATCTCGGGGAGCTGTTTTTT. The variable domain in full, completed from reference TRBV13 and TRBJ2-2, reads AAGVIQSPRHLIKEKRETATLKCYPIPRHDTVYWYQQGPGQDPQFLISFYEKMQSDKGSIPDRFSAQQFSDYHSELNMSSLELGDSALYFCASSPHDLGELFFGEGSRLTVL.